The 14 T cell receptor beta chains in this list originate from one sample, sequenced in a study of T cells in Graves' hyperthyroidism and ophthalmopathy. The CDR3 regions of TCR beta were amplified from RNA transcripts. The primer set for the first-round RT-PCR of the TCR CDR3 was HTBI. TCRdb recomputed calls from the multiplex PCR reads with MiXCR, one row per CDR3 protein. Of hundreds of thousands of distinct CDR3 sequences detected, 45% appear once; the ten largest clones hold approximately 6.8%. Sequenced sample: peripheral blood or thyroid tissue (not recorded which). These receptors were obtained from an adult man with Graves' disease, either hyperthyroidism or ophthalmopathy (not recorded which).

In the case of this clonotype: A read error may produce the germline difference seen at one junction end. This rearrangement joins TRBV7-9 to TRBJ2-7, with D perhaps TRBD2 (5 bases). Germline V CDR1 and CDR2: SEHNR, FQNEAQ (reference sequence). This CDR3 has 14 amino acids. In DNA, the CDR3 is TGCGCCAGCAGCCAAGATCGCGGAGAGCGGGAGCAGTACTTC. Translated, it gives CASSQDRGEREQYF.

The gene calls are TRBV20-1 and TRBJ2-7, with 8 bases lining up with TRBD2. Unmatched junction bases numbered 10, after V lost 6 bases and J lost 0 bases. The length of the CDR3 is 15 residues. Looked up from germline, CDR1 is DFQATT and CDR2 is SNEGSKA (reference sequence). The CDR3 sequence: CSASRTLAGSYEQYF. DNA of the CDR3: TGCAGTGCCAGCAGGACTCTAGCGGGCTCCTACGAGCAGTACTTC.

As to this clonotype: A much larger clone is a single base away; this may be a read error. The gene calls are TRBV20-1 and TRBJ2-7; 11 nucleotides align to TRBD1. The CDR3 extends over 14 amino acids. Germline trimming cut 4 bases from V and 3 bases from J; bases unmatched to any gene: 5. Germline V gene data show CDR1 as DFQATT and CDR2 as SNEGSKA (reference sequence). The CDR3 bases are TGCAGTGCTACCCGCGGGACAGGGGGCTACGAGCAGTACTTC. It encodes CSATRGTGGYEQYF.

This chain uses TRBV2 with TRBJ1-5, with D perhaps TRBD1 (6 bases). Deletions cut 7 bases from V and 7 bases from J, with 17 bases between. This CDR3 is built from 14 residues. Germline V gives CDR1 SNHLY, CDR2 FYNNEI. The CDR3 loop reads CASTQIQGNQPQHF. CDR3 nucleotides: TGTGCCAGCACCCAAATCCAGGGGAACCAGCCCCAGCATTTT. The full variable domain, rest sourced from reference TRBV2 and TRBJ1-5, is EPEVTQTPSHQVTQMGQEVILRCVPISNHLYFYWYRQILGQKVEFLVSFYNNEISEKSEIFDDQFSVERPDGSNFTLKIRSTKLEDSAMYFCASTQIQGNQPQHFGDGTRLSIL.

This chain connects TRBV20-1 to TRBJ1-5, with a weak D call TRBD1 (6 bases). Germline V gives CDR1 DFQATT, CDR2 SNEGSKA (reference sequence). The germline V and J ends were trimmed by 1 base and 7 bases, with 11 bases remaining between them. CDR3 size: 13 residues. The CDR3 DNA follows: TGCAGTGCTAGAGGGGAGGGGGAGCAGCCCCAGCATTTT. This encodes CSARGEGEQPQHF.

Details on this clonotype: The junction departs from germline at one end; a sequencing error may be responsible. The chain couples TRBV5-5 to TRBJ1-5, with D uncertain. The germline CDR1 and CDR2 sequences are SGHKS and YYEKEE (reference sequence). The CDR3 has 13 residues. CDR3 in amino acids: CASSQSGIQPQHF. The CDR3 coding sequence is TGCGCCAGCAGCCAATCCGGGATACAGCCCCAGCATTTT.

V and J are TRBV2 and TRBJ1-4; no firm D call. CDR1 SNHLY and CDR2 FYNNEI come from the germline V gene. The CDR3 extends over 15 amino acids. V lost 2 bases and J lost 7, with 14 bases in between. The CDR3 loop reads CASSELRAHIEKLFF. CDR3 nucleotide sequence: TGTGCCAGCAGTGAACTCAGAGCACACATTGAAAAACTGTTTTTT.

V gene TRBV20-1 combines with J gene TRBJ2-7; D tentatively reads TRBD1 or TRBD2 (6 bases each). The CDR3 consists of 13 residues. CDR1 and CDR2 (germline): DFQATT, SNEGSKA (reference sequence). The germline V and J ends were trimmed by 3 bases and 2 bases, with 11 bases remaining between them. The CDR3 loop is CSARVGGPYEQYF. The DNA of the CDR3 is TGCAGTGCTAGGGTGGGGGGCCCCTACGAGCAGTACTTC.

This clonotype was picked up many times. This CDR3 is CASSEAGQGGYTF. The CDR3 DNA is TGTGCCAGCAGTGAAGCGGGACAGGGCGGCTACACCTTC. J is TRBJ1-2 and V is TRBV6-1; 9 positions match TRBD1. There are 13 residues in the CDR3. The germline V gene has CDR1 MNHNS and CDR2 SASEGT. Losses at the gene ends were 0 bases for V and 8 bases for J; bases not matched to a gene: 1.

This clonotype was seen many times. The V and J genes are TRBV6-1 and TRBJ1-2, with a possible D match to TRBD1 (6 bases). The CDR3 consists of 14 residues. Germline CDR1 is MNHNS and CDR2 is SASEGT. V shed 2 bases and J shed 2 bases, with 9 bases lying between them. The CDR3 DNA sequence: TGTGCCAGCAGTGAAAGGACAGCCAACTATGGCTACACCTTC. Its protein is CASSERTANYGYTF.

J is TRBJ1-1 and V is TRBV6-1; 11 bases line up with TRBD1. The germline CDR1 and CDR2 sequences are MNHNS and SASEGT. The CDR3 runs 15 residues. V gave up 5 bases and J gave up 4 bases; unmatched junction bases: 6. CDR3 sequence (DNA): TGTGCCAGCAGTAAACGGACAGGGGGCGGCACTGAAGCTTTCTTT. Translation gives CASSKRTGGGTEAFF.

The chain combines TRBV20-1 with TRBJ1-4, with D unclear. Trimming took 3 bases from V and 7 from J, leaving 6 bases between them. Germline lookup yields CDR1 DFQATT and CDR2 SNEGSKA (reference sequence). The CDR3 loop spans 11 amino acids. The CDR3 DNA is TGCAGTGCTAGCGTGGGTGAAAAACTGTTTTTT. Its protein is CSASVGEKLFF.

Concerning this clonotype: A single base separates this from a much larger clone, so it may be a read error. The chain links TRBV10-1 to TRBJ1-1; D perhaps matches TRBD1 (5 bases). The CDR3 loop spans 13 amino acids. Germline lookup yields CDR1 WNHNN and CDR2 SYGVQD (reference sequence). The chain's CDR3 is CVSSGIMDTEAFF. CDR3 nucleotide sequence: TGCGTCAGCTCAGGGATTATGGACACTGAAGCTTTCTTT.

This chain uses TRBV20-1 with TRBJ2-7; D is possibly TRBD2 (5 bases). The CDR3 loop spans 19 amino acids. From germline, CDR1 is DFQATT and CDR2 SNEGSKA (reference sequence). Trimming took 0 bases from V and 4 from J, leaving 28 bases between them. The CDR3 DNA reads as TGCAGTGCTAGAGACCCCGGGCTAATGGGCGGGCCACAATCTTACGAGCAGTACTTC. Its translation is CSARDPGLMGGPQSYEQYF.